This note documents a single T cell receptor beta chain sequence. These data are taken from a study of blood T cells in healthy people across ages. A second 7 to 11 cycle PCR used barcoded and J-beta primers. Each CDR3 protein gets one entry after TCRdb re-called the 5' RACE reads with MiXCR. The sample gives more than 1.4 million distinct CDR3 sequences, 42% of which show up once; under 8% is in the top ten. Germline CDR1 is MNHEY and CDR2 is SVGAGI. The J segment lost 0 bases and the V segment lost 6 bases, leaving 4 bases of the junction unmatched. This CDR3 is 14 amino acids long. The sequence was obtained from a woman between 18 and 30 years old in good health. The rearrangement uses TRBV6-5 and TRBJ1-1; 7 nucleotides align to TRBD1. The material sequenced was blood. The CDR3 coding sequence is TGTGCCAGCAGGATGGGACAGCTGAACACTGAAGCTTTCTTT. Protein product: CASRMGQLNTEAFF.